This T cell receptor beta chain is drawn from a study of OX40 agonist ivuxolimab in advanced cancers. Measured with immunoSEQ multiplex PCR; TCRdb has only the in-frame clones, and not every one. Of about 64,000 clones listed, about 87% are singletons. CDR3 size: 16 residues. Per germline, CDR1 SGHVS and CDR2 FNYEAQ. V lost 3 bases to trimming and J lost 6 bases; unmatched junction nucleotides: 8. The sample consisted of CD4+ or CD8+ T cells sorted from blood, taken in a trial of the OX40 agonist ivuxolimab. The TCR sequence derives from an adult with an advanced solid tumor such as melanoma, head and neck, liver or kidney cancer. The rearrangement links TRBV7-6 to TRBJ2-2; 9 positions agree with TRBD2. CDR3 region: CASSLRSGRSAGELFF. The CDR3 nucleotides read TGTGCCAGCAGCTTGCGAAGCGGGAGGAGCGCCGGGGAGCTGTTTTTT.